This passage covers 9 T cell receptor beta chains from one sample sequenced in a study of blood T cell repertoires in COVID-19. Profiling relied on immunoSEQ multiplex PCR, and the TCRdb table lists in-frame clones only, not all of them. The sample includes 20,000 to 30,000 clones, 85% to 90% of them seen just once. Specimen: peripheral blood. The source of these receptors is a man between 65 and 85 years old with COVID-19, enrolled during active disease.

V gene TRBV2 combines with J gene TRBJ2-7, with 11 bases aligning to TRBD1. Germline V gene data show CDR1 as SNHLY and CDR2 as FYNNEI. With V trimmed by 10 bases and J by 11 bases, 13 bases remained unmatched. The length of the CDR3 is 13 residues. CDR3 protein: CATEGQGAVREYF. As DNA, the CDR3 is TGTGCCACAGAAGGACAGGGGGCCGTAAGGGAGTACTTC. The complete variable domain, with remaining parts taken from reference TRBV2 and TRBJ2-7, reads EPEVTQTPSHQVTQMGQEVILRCVPISNHLYFYWYRQILGQKVEFLVSFYNNEISEKSEIFDDQFSVERPDGSNFTLKIRSTKLEDSAMYFCATEGQGAVREYFGPGTRLTVT.

This clone has only one observation. CDR3 amino acids: CASSDKNTGELFF. The CDR3 bases are TGCGCCAGCAGTGATAAGAACACCGGGGAGCTGTTTTTT. This chain connects TRBV10-1 to TRBJ2-2, with D uncertain. Germline-derived CDR1 and CDR2 are WNHNN and SYGVQD (reference sequence). The CDR3 runs to 13 residues. The V gene lost 3 bases and the J gene lost 1 base, with 3 bases spanning the gap.

The rearrangement joins TRBV4-1 to TRBJ2-7, with 9 bases fitting TRBD2. In germline, CDR1 is MGHRA, CDR2 YSYEKL. The CDR3 is 16 amino acids. Trimming took 1 base from V and 3 from J; bases not matched to a gene: 7. The DNA of the CDR3 is TGCGCCAGCAGCCAAGCTGCCCTAGCGGGAATCTACGAGCAGTACTTC. Translating it yields CASSQAALAGIYEQYF.

V gene TRBV5-1 combines with J gene TRBJ1-1; D is unresolved. Trimming removed 8 bases from V and 4 bases from J, with 18 bases in between. CDR1 is SGHRS, CDR2 YFSETQ, per germline. This CDR3 region has 14 residues. The CDR3 coding sequence is TGCGCCAGTGCGGCCGGAACTGGTGGCACTGAAGCTTTCTTT. This sequence encodes CASAAGTGGTEAFF. Based on the CDR3 plus reference TRBV5-1 and TRBJ1-1, the full variable domain is KAGVTQTPRYLIKTRGQQVTLSCSPISGHRSVSWYQQTPGQGLQFLFEYFSETQRNKGNFPGRFSGRQFSNSRSEMNVSTLELGDSALYLCASAAGTGGTEAFFGQGTRLTVV.

J is TRBJ1-2 and V is TRBV29-1; D perhaps matches TRBD1 (6 bases). Germline values: CDR1 SQVTM, CDR2 ANQGSEA. The CDR3 runs 12 residues. V shed 4 bases and J shed 2 bases, with 8 bases lying between them. The CDR3 DNA sequence: TGCAGCGTTGCCACAGGGAACTATGGCTACACCTTC. It specifies CSVATGNYGYTF. The variable domain in full, completed from reference TRBV29-1 and TRBJ1-2, reads SAVISQKPSRDICQRGTSLTIQCQVDSQVTMMFWYRQQPGQSLTLIATANQGSEATYESGFVIDKFPISRPNLTFSTLTVSNMSPEDSSIYLCSVATGNYGYTFGSGTRLTVV.

This sequence joins TRBV2 and TRBJ2-7; a possible D gene is TRBD1 (7 bases). Germline values: CDR1 SNHLY, CDR2 FYNNEI. V dropped 3 bases and J dropped 4 bases, with 16 bases sitting between them. This CDR3 contains 15 residues. CDR3 nucleotide sequence: TGTGCCAGCAGTGACCCAGGGGGGAGTAAGTACGAGCAGTACTTC. Residues: CASSDPGGSKYEQYF.

J is TRBJ2-5 and V is TRBV11-2, with 9 bases lining up with TRBD2. The CDR3 sequence is 16 residues long. V was clipped by 5 bases and J by 1 base; unmatched bases: 8. CDR1 and CDR2 (germline): SGHAT, FQNNGV. CDR3 DNA: TGTGCCAGCAGCCCACGACTAGCGGAAACCCAAGAGACCCAGTACTTC. This gives the protein CASSPRLAETQETQYF.

This chain uses TRBV6-1 with TRBJ1-5; possibly TRBD1 for D (6 bases). CDR3 length equals 19 residues. Germline assignment: CDR1 MNHNS and CDR2 SASEGT. V dropped 0 bases and J dropped 0 bases, with 18 bases sitting between them. CDR3 sequence reads: CASSEALIRGRYSNQPQHF. CDR3 in DNA: TGTGCCAGCAGTGAAGCGCTGATCAGGGGCCGATATAGCAATCAGCCCCAGCATTTT.

This chain uses TRBV10-1 with TRBJ1-6, with D perhaps TRBD1 (5 bases). The ends were cut back, 6 bases at V and 7 bases at J, with 10 bases in the middle. Germline CDR1 and CDR2: WNHNN and SYGVQD (reference sequence). CDR3 size: 13 residues. This chain's CDR3 is CASSRDLNSPLHF. The CDR3 nucleotides are TGCGCCAGCAGCCGGGACTTAAATTCACCCCTCCACTTT.